Listed below are T cell receptor beta chains from one sample, sequenced in a study of CD8 T cells in Susac syndrome. A single record per CDR3 protein comes from TCRdb applying MiXCR to the immunoSEQ multiplex PCR reads. The repertoire includes 250,000 to 350,000 distinct CDR3 sequences, approximately 84% of them detected once, and 0.11% sits in the top ten. The sequencing sample was made of CD8+ T cells from PBMCs. Every receptor here comes from a human donor with multiple sclerosis. CDR3s include the opening cysteine and the closing phenylalanine or tryptophan. Fields, in order: clone size, J gene, V gene, D gene, CDR3 protein, CDR3 DNA. The D gene is left open where the match is weak. Only part of the rows carry a size: once, few, many, or a class if the clone is expanded.

clone_size: -; j_call: TRBJ1-2; v_call: TRBV9; d_call: -; cdr3_aa: CASLDPDYGYTF; cdr3_nt: TGTGCCAGCTTAGATCCTGACTATGGCTACACCTTC
clone_size: few; j_call: TRBJ2-3; v_call: TRBV19; d_call: -; cdr3_aa: CASSILAASTDTQYF; cdr3_nt: TGTGCCAGTAGTATATTAGCGGCTAGCACAGATACGCAGTATTTT
clone_size: -; j_call: TRBJ2-1; v_call: TRBV4-1; d_call: TRBD2; cdr3_aa: CASSQEGGGSYNEQFF; cdr3_nt: TGCGCCAGCAGCCAAGAGGGCGGGGGCTCCTACAATGAGCAGTTCTTC
clone_size: few; j_call: TRBJ1-1; v_call: TRBV2; d_call: -; cdr3_aa: CASRGTEAFF; cdr3_nt: TGTGCCAGCAGAGGCACTGAAGCTTTCTTT
clone_size: -; j_call: TRBJ2-5; v_call: TRBV30; d_call: TRBD1; cdr3_aa: CAWSPDRVQETQYF; cdr3_nt: TGTGCCTGGAGTCCCGACAGGGTCCAAGAGACCCAGTACTTC
clone_size: -; j_call: TRBJ2-2; v_call: TRBV28; d_call: -; cdr3_aa: CASRFDRVDGELFF; cdr3_nt: TGTGCCAGCAGATTCGACCGGGTTGACGGGGAGCTGTTTTTT
clone_size: -; j_call: TRBJ2-2; v_call: TRBV15; d_call: TRBD2; cdr3_aa: CATSFSGRNTGELFF; cdr3_nt: TGTGCCACCAGCTTTAGCGGGAGAAACACCGGGGAGCTGTTTTTT
clone_size: -; j_call: TRBJ2-3; v_call: TRBV9; d_call: TRBD1; cdr3_aa: CASSVSPRTGETDTQYF; cdr3_nt: TGTGCCAGCAGCGTATCCCCTCGGACAGGGGAGACAGATACGCAGTATTTT
clone_size: once; j_call: TRBJ2-5; v_call: TRBV27; d_call: TRBD2; cdr3_aa: CASRDGGGGNQETQYF; cdr3_nt: TGTGCCAGCAGGGACGGGGGGGGAGGGAACCAAGAGACCCAGTACTTC
clone_size: -; j_call: TRBJ1-4; v_call: TRBV7-9; d_call: TRBD1; cdr3_aa: CASSLQRDRGKKLFF; cdr3_nt: TGTGCCAGCAGCCTCCAAAGGGACAGGGGAAAAAAACTGTTTTTT
clone_size: -; j_call: TRBJ2-2; v_call: TRBV5-6; d_call: -; cdr3_aa: CASSFTPGVARELFF; cdr3_nt: TGTGCCAGCAGCTTTACCCCAGGGGTTGCCCGGGAGCTGTTTTTT
clone_size: -; j_call: TRBJ1-3; v_call: TRBV9; d_call: -; cdr3_aa: CASSREGRLNTIYF; cdr3_nt: TGTGCCAGCAGCCGGGAGGGGAGGCTGAACACCATATATTTT
clone_size: -; j_call: TRBJ1-1; v_call: TRBV7-8; d_call: TRBD1; cdr3_aa: CASSRQGFGTEAFF; cdr3_nt: TGTGCCAGCAGCCGACAGGGGTTTGGCACTGAAGCTTTCTTT
clone_size: -; j_call: TRBJ1-1; v_call: TRBV2; d_call: -; cdr3_aa: CASPRGPEAFF; cdr3_nt: TGTGCCAGCCCGCGGGGCCCTGAAGCTTTCTTT
clone_size: -; j_call: TRBJ2-5; v_call: TRBV5-6; d_call: -; cdr3_aa: CASSLGARQTQYF; cdr3_nt: TGTGCCAGCAGCTTGGGGGCGAGGCAGACCCAGTACTTC
clone_size: -; j_call: TRBJ2-7; v_call: TRBV5-1; d_call: -; cdr3_aa: CASSLRNQRYEQYF; cdr3_nt: TGCGCCAGCAGCTTGAGAAACCAGCGGTACGAGCAGTACTTC